This T cell receptor (beta chain) comes out of a study of radiation and T cells in renal cell carcinoma. Study at large: Nephrectomy followed 15 Gy stereotactic body radiation by 4 weeks.

Profiling relied on immunoSEQ multiplex PCR, and the TCRdb table lists in-frame clones only, not all of them. Counted here are more than 65,000 clones, about 86% occurring once; the ten biggest clones make up about 23%. The sample's time point: blood 2 weeks post-SBRT. Treatment specified: 15 Gy SBRT to primary tumor, nephrectomy 4 weeks later. Clear cell pathology was present in this patient's renal cell carcinoma. The length of the CDR3 is 14 residues. From germline, CDR1 is MNHEY and CDR2 SVGAGI. V shed 4 bases, J shed 4 bases, and the junction held 5 bases outside the gene matches. The clonotype originates from a woman aged 45-60 years with renal cell carcinoma. The starting material was blood, obtained from a patient whose treatment included radiotherapy and nephrectomy. This chain uses TRBV6-5 with TRBJ1-2; 8 nucleotides align to TRBD1. Written as DNA, the CDR3 is TGTGCCAGCAGTTTCGGACAGGGCGGCTATGGCTACACCTTC. Its protein is CASSFGQGGYGYTF.